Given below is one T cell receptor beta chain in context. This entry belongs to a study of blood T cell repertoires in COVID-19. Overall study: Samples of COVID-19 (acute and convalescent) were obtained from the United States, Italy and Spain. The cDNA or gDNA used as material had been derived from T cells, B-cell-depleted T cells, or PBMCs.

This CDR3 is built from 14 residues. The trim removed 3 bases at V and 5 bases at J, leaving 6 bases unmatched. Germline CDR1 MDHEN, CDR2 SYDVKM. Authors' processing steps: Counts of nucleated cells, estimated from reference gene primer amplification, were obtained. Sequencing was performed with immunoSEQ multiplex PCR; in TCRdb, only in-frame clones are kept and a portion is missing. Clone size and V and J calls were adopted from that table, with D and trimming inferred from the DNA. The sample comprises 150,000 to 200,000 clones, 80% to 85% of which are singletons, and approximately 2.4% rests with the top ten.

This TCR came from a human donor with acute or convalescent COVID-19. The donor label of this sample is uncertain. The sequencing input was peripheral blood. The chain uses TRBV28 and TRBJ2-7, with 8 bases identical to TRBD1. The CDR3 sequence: CASSLTGDSHEQYF. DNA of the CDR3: TGTGCCAGCAGTTTGACAGGGGATAGCCACGAGCAGTACTTC.